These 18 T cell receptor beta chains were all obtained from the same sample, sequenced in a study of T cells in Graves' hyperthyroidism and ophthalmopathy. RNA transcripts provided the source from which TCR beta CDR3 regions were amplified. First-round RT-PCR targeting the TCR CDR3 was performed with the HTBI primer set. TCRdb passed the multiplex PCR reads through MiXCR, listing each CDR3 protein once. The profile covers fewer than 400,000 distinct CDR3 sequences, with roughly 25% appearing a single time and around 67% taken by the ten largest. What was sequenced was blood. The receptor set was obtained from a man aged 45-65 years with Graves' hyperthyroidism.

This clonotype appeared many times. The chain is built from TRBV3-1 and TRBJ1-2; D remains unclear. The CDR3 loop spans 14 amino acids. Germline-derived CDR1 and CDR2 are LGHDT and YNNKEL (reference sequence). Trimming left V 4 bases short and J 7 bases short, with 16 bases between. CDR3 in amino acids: CASSLGSYGAGYTF. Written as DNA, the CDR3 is TGTGCCAGCAGCCTTGGCAGCTATGGAGCTGGCTACACCTTC. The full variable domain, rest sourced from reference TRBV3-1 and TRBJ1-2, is DTAVSQTPKYLVTQMGNDKSIKCEQNLGHDTMYWYKQDSKKFLKIMFSYNNKELIINETVPNRFSPKSPDKAHLNLHINSLELGDSAVYFCASSLGSYGAGYTFGSGTRLTVV.

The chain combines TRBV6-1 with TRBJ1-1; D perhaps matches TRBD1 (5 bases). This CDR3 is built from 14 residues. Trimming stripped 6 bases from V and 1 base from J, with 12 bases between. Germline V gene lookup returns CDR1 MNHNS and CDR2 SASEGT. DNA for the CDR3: TGTGCCAGCAGCGCTATGGGGCAGAACACTGAAGCTTTCTTT. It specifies CASSAMGQNTEAFF.

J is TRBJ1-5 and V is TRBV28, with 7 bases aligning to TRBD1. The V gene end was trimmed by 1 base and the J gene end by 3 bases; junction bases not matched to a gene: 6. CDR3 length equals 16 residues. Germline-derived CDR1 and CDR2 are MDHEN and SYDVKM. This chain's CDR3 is CASSLFARGDNQPQHF. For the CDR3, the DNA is TGTGCCAGCAGTTTATTTGCCAGGGGGGACAATCAGCCCCAGCATTTT.

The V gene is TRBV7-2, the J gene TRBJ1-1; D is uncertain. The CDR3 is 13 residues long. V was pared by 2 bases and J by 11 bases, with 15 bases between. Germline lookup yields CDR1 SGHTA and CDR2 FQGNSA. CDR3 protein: CASSLMVSGLAFF. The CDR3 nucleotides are TGTGCCAGCAGCTTAATGGTGTCGGGGTTGGCTTTCTTT.

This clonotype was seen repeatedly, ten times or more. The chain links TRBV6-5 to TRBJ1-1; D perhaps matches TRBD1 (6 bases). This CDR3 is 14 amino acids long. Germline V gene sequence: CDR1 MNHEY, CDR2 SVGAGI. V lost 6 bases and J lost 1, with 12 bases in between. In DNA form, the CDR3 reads TGTGCCAGCAGACAAGAACAGGGGAACACTGAAGCTTTCTTT. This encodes CASRQEQGNTEAFF.

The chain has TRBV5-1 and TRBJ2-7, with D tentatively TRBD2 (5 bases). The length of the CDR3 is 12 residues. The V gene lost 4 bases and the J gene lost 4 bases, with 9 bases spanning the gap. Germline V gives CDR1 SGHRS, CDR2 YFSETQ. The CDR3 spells CASSAGIYEQYF. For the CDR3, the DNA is TGCGCCAGCAGCGCCGGGATTTACGAGCAGTACTTC.

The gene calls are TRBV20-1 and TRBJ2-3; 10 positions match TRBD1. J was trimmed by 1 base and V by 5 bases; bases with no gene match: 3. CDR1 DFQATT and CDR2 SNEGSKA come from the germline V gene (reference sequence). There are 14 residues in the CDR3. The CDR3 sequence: CSAGGQGRTDTQYF. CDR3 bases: TGCAGTGCTGGGGGACAGGGGCGCACAGATACGCAGTATTTT.

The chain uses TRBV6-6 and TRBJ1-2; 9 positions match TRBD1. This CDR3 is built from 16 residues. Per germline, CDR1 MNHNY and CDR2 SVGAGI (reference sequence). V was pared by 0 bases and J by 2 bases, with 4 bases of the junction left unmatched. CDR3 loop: CASSYSGQGKNYGYTF. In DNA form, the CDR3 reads TGTGCCAGCAGTTACTCGGGACAGGGAAAGAACTATGGCTACACCTTC.

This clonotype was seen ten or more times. The CDR3 region is CASSLGATKRDEQFF. CDR3 nucleotides: TGTGCCAGCAGCTTAGGTGCGACTAAGAGGGATGAGCAGTTCTTC. The chain links TRBV7-2 to TRBJ2-1, with a tentative D call TRBD2 (5 bases). Germline CDR1 is SGHTA and CDR2 is FQGNSA. V was cut by 1 base and J by 8 bases, with 15 bases left in between. The CDR3 has 15 amino acids. The complete variable domain, with remaining parts taken from reference TRBV7-2 and TRBJ2-1, reads GAGVSQSPSNKVTEKGKDVELRCDPISGHTALYWYRQSLGQGLEFLIYFQGNSAPDKSGLPSDRFSAERTGGSVSTLTIQRTQQEDSAVYLCASSLGATKRDEQFFGPGTRLTVL.

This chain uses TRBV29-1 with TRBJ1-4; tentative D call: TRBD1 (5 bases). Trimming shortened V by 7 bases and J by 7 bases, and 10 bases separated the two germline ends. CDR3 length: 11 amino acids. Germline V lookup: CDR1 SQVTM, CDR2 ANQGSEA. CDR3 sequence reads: CSGGWGEKLFF. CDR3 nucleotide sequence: TGCAGCGGGGGGTGGGGTGAAAAACTGTTTTTT. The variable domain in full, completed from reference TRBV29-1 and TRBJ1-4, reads SAVISQKPSRDICQRGTSLTIQCQVDSQVTMMFWYRQQPGQSLTLIATANQGSEATYESGFVIDKFPISRPNLTFSTLTVSNMSPEDSSIYLCSGGWGEKLFFGSGTQLSVL.

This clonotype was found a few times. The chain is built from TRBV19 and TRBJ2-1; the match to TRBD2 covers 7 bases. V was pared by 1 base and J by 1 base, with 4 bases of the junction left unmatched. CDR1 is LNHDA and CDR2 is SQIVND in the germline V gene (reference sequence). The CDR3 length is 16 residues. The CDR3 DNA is TGTGCCAGTAGTATAGGGGGAGGGGTTTCCTACAATGAGCAGTTCTTC. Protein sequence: CASSIGGGVSYNEQFF.

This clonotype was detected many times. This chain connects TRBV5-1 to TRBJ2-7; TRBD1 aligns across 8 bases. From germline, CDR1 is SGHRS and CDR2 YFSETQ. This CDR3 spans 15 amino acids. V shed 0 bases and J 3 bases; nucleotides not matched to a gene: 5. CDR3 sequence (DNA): TGCGCCAGCAGCTTGGATGACAGGGGTTACTACGAGCAGTACTTC. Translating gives CASSLDDRGYYEQYF.

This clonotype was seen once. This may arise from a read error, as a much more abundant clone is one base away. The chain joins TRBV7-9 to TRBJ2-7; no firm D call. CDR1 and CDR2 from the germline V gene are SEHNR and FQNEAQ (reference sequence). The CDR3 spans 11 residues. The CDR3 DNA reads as TGTGCCGGCAGCTCCGACTACGAGCAGTACTTC. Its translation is CAGSSDYEQYF.

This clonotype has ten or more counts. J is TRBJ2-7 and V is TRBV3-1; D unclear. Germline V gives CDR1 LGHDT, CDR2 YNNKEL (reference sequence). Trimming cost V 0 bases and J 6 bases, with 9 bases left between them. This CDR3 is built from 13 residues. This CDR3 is CASSQDRSSEQYF. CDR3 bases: TGTGCCAGCAGCCAAGACCGGTCTTCCGAGCAGTACTTC.

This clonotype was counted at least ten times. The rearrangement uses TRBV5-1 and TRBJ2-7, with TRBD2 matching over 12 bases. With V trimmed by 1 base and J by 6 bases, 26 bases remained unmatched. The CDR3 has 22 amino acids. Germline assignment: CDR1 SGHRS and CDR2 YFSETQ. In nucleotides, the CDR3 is TGCGCCAGCAGCTTGATCCCGCCGGGCCTAGCGGGAGGGTTGATCCGTGGTAGCGAGCAGTACTTC. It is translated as CASSLIPPGLAGGLIRGSEQYF.

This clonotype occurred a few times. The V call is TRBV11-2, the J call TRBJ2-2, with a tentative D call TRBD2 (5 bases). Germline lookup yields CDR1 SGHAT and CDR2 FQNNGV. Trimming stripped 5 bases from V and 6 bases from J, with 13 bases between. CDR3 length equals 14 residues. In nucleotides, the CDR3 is TGTGCCAGCAGCCGGGGAATTATGCCCGGGGAGCTGTTTTTT. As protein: CASSRGIMPGELFF.

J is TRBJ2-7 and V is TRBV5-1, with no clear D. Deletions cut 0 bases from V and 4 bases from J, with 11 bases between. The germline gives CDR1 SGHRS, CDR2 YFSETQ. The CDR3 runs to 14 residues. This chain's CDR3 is CASSLEGQLYEQYF. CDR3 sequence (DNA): TGCGCCAGCAGCTTGGAAGGGCAGTTGTACGAGCAGTACTTC.

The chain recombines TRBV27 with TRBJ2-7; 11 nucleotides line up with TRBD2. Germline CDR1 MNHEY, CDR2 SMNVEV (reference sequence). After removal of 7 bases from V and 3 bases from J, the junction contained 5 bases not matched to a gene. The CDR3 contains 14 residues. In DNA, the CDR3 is TGTGCCAGCAAAAGACTAGCGGGAAACTACGAGCAGTACTTC. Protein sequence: CASKRLAGNYEQYF.